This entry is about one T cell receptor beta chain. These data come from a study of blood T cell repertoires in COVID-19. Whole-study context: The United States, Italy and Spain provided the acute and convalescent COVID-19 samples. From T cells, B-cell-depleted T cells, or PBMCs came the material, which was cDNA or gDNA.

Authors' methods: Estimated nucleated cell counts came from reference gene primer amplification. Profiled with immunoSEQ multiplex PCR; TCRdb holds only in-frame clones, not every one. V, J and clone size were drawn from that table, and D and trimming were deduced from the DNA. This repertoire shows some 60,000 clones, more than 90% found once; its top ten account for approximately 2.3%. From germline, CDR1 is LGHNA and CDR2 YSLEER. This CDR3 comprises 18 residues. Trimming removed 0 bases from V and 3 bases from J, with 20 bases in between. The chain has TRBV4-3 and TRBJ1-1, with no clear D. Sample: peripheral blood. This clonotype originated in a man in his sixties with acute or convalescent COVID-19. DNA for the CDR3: TGCGCCAGCAGCCAAGATCGGGAGGCACCCCGGCCGCACACTGAAGCTTTCTTT. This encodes CASSQDREAPRPHTEAFF.